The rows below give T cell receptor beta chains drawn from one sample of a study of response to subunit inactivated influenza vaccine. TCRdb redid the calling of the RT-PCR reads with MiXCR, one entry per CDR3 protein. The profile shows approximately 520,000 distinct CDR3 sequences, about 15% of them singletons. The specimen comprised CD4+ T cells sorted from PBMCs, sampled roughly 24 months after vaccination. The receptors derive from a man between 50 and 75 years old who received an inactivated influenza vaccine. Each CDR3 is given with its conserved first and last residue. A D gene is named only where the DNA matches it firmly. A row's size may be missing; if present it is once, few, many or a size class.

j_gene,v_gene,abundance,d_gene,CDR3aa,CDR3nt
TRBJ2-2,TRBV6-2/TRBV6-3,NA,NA,CASKKGVLGELFF,TGTGCCAGCAAAAAGGGGGTGCTCGGGGAGCTGTTTTTT
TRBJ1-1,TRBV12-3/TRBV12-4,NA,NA,CASSGGNTEAFF,TGTGCCAGCAGTGGGGGGAACACTGAAGCTTTCTTT
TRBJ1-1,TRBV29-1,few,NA,CSVVGGKAFF,TGCAGCGTTGTCGGAGGTAAAGCTTTCTTT
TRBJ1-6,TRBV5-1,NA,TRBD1,CASSLGTGILGANSPLHF,TGCGCCAGCAGCTTGGGGACAGGGATTTTGGGGGCGAATTCACCCCTCCACTTT
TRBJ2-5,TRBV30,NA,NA,CAWGYGTQETQYF,TGTGCCTGGGGTTACGGGACCCAAGAGACCCAGTACTTC
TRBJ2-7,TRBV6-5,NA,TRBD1,CASSYSTGRDEQYF,TGTGCCAGCAGTTACTCGACAGGGCGGGACGAGCAGTACTTC
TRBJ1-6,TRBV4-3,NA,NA,CASSQDGGGRGSPLHF,TGCGCCAGCAGCCAAGACGGGGGGGGTCGGGGTTCACCCCTCCACTTT
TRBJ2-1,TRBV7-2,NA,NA,CASSLMQPYNEQFF,TGTGCCAGCAGCTTAATGCAACCCTACAATGAGCAGTTCTTC
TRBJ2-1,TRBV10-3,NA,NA,CAISESSGRDSEQFF,TGTGCCATCAGTGAGTCGTCCGGGAGGGACAGCGAGCAGTTCTTC
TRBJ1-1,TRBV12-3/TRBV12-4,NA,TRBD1,CASSRAGTGTEAFF,TGTGCCAGCAGTCGAGCCGGGACAGGGACTGAAGCTTTCTTT
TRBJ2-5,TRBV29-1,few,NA,CSVRSRGYETQYF,TGCAGCGTTCGCTCGAGGGGGTACGAGACCCAGTACTTC
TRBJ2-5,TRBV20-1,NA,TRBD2,CSARDPTSGGETQYF,TGCAGTGCTAGAGACCCGACTAGCGGGGGTGAGACCCAGTACTTC
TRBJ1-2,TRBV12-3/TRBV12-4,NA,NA,CASSLGQVGYGYTF,TGTGCCAGCAGTTTAGGTCAGGTTGGCTATGGCTACACCTTC
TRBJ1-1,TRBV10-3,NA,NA,CAISEARGNTEAFF,TGTGCCATCAGTGAGGCCAGGGGGAACACTGAAGCTTTCTTT
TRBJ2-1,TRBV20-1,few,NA,CSASRRSGHNEQFF,TGCAGTGCTAGTCGGAGGTCTGGCCACAATGAGCAGTTCTTC
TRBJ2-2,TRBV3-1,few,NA,CASNLDGELFF,TGTGCCAGCAATTTAGACGGGGAGCTGTTTTTT
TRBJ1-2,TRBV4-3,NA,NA,CASSQFRETNYGYTF,TGCGCCAGCAGCCAATTCAGGGAAACTAACTATGGCTACACCTTC